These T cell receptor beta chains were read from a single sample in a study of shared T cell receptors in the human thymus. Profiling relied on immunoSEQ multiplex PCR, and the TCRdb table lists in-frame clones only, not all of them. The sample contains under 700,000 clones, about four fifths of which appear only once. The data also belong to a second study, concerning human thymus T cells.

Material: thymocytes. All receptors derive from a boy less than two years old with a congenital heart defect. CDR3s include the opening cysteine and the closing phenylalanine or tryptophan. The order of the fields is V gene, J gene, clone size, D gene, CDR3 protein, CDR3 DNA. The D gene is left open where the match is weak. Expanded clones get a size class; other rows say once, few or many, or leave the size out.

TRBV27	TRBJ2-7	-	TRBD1	CASSRDRVPYEQYF	TGTGCCAGCAGTCGGGACAGGGTCCCCTACGAGCAGTACTTC
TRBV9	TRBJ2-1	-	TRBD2	CASSVVSGSNEQFF	TGTGCCAGCAGCGTAGTTAGCGGGAGTAATGAGCAGTTCTTC
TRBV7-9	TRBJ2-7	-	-	CASSFNGTYEQYF	TGTGCCAGCAGCTTTAACGGTACCTACGAGCAGTACTTC
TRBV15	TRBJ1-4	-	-	CATSRVPTTNEKLFF	TGTGCCACCAGCAGAGTTCCCACAACTAATGAAAAACTGTTTTTT
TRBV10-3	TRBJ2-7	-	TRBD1	CAITWDRGREQYF	TGTGCCATCACCTGGGACAGGGGGCGCGAGCAGTACTTC
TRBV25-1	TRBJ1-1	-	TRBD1	CASSGTGGNTEAFF	TGTGCCAGCAGTGGGACAGGGGGCAACACTGAAGCTTTCTTT
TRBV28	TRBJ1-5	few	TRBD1	CASSGGGGRVNQPQHF	TGTGCCAGCAGTGGAGGGGGCGGAAGGGTCAATCAGCCCCAGCATTTT
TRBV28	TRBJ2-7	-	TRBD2	CASRRDYEYEQYF	TGTGCCAGCAGGCGGGACTATGAATACGAGCAGTACTTC
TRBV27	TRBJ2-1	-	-	CASSNRDSANEQFF	TGTGCCAGCAGTAATCGGGACTCTGCCAATGAGCAGTTCTTC
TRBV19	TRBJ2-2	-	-	CASSIDHGYTGELFF	TGTGCCAGTAGTATAGATCACGGGTACACCGGGGAGCTGTTTTTT
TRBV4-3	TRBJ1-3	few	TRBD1	CASSQGGTADSGNTIYF	TGCGCCAGCAGCCAAGGGGGGACAGCCGACTCTGGAAACACCATATATTTT
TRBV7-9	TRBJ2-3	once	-	CASSLVVYRPDTQYF	TGTGCCAGCAGCTTAGTGGTTTACAGGCCAGATACGCAGTATTTT
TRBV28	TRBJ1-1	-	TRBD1	CASSPGQGVQLGTEAFF	TGTGCCAGCAGCCCGGGACAGGGTGTCCAATTGGGCACTGAAGCTTTCTTT
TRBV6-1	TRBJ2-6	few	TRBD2	CASSARGGSGANVLTF	TGTGCCAGCAGTGCGCGGGGAGGGTCGGGGGCCAACGTCCTGACTTTC
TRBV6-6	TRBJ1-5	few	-	CASSFPRGGPNQPQHF	TGTGCCAGCAGTTTCCCTCGAGGAGGACCCAATCAGCCCCAGCATTTT
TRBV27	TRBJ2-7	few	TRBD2	CASSFRGGRASFEQYF	TGTGCCAGCAGTTTCCGTGGCGGGAGGGCCTCCTTCGAGCAGTACTTC
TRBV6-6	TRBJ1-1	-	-	CASSHRRGPVNTEAFF	TGTGCCAGCAGCCACAGGAGGGGCCCGGTGAACACTGAAGCTTTCTTT